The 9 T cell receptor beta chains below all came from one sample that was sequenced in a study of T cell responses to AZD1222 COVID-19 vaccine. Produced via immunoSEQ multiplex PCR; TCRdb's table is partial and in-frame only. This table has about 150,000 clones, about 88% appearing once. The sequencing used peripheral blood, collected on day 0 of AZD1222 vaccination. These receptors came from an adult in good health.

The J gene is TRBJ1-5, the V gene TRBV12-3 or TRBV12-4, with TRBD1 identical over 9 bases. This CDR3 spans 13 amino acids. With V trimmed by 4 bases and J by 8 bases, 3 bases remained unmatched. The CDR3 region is CASSYRGREPQHF. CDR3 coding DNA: TGTGCCAGCAGTTACAGGGGGCGGGAGCCCCAGCATTTT.

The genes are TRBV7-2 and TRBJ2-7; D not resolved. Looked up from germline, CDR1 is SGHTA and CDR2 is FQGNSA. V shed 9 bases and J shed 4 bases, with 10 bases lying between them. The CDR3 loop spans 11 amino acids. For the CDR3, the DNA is TGTGCCAGGGCCAGAGCTTACGAGCAGTACTTC. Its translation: CARARAYEQYF.

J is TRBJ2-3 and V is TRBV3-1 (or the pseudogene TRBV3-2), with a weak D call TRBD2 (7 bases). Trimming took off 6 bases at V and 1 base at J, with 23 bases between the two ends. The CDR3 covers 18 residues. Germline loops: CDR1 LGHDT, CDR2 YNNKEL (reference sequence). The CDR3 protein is CASRNRGGGGPGTDTQYF. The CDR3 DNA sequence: TGTGCCAGCAGGAACCGCGGTGGCGGGGGCCCCGGCACAGATACGCAGTATTTT.

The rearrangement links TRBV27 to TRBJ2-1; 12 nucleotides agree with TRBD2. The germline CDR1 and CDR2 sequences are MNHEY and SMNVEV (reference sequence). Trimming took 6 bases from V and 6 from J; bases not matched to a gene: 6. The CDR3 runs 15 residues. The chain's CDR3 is CASRPSGGALNEQFF. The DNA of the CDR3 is TGTGCCAGCAGACCTAGCGGGGGGGCCCTCAATGAGCAGTTCTTC.

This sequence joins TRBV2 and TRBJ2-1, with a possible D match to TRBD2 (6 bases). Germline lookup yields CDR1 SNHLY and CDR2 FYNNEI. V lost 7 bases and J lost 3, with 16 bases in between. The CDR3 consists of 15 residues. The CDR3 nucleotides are TGTGCCAGCACTTCGGGGGACCGCTACTACAATGAGCAGTTCTTC. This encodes CASTSGDRYYNEQFF.

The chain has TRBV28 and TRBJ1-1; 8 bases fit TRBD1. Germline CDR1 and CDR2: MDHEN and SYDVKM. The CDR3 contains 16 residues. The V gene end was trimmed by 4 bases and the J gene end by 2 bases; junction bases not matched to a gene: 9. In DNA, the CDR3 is TGTGCCAGCAGTTCAGCGCGGACAGGGAAAAACACTGAAGCTTTCTTT. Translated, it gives CASSSARTGKNTEAFF.

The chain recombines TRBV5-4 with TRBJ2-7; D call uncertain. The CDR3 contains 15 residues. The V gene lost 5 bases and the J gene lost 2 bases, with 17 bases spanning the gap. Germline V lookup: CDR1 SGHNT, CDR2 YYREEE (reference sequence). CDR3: CASSPNSLRTYEQYF. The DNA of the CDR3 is TGTGCCAGCAGTCCCAATTCTCTCAGGACCTACGAGCAGTACTTC.

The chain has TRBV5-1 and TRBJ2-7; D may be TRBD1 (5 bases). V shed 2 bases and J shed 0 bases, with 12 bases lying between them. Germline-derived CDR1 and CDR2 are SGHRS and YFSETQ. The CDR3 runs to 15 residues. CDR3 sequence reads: CASSFAQGLSYEQYF. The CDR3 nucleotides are TGCGCCAGCAGCTTTGCGCAGGGCCTCTCCTACGAGCAGTACTTC.

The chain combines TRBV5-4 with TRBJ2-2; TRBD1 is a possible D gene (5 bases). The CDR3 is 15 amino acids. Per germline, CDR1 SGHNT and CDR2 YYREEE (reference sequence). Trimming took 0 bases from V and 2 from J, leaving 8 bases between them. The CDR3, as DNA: TGTGCCAGCAGCTTGGGAAGGACAAACACCGGGGAGCTGTTTTTT. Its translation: CASSLGRTNTGELFF.